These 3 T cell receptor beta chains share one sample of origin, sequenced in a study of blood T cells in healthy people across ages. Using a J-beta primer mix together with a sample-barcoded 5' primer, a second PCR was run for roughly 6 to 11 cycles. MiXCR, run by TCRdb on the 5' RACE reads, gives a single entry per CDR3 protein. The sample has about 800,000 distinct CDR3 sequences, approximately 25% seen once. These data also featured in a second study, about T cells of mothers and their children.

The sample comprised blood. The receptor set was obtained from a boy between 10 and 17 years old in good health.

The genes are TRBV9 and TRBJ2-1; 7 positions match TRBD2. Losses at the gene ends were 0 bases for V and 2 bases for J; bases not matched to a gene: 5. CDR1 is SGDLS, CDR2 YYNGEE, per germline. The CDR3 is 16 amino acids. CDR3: CASSVDPAGAYNEQFF. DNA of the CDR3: TGTGCCAGCAGCGTAGATCCCGCGGGGGCCTACAATGAGCAGTTCTTC.

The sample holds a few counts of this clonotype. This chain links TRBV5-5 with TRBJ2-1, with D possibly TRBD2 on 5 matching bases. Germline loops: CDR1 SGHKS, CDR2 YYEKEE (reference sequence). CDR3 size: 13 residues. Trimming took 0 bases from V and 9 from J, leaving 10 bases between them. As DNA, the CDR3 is TGTGCCAGCAGCTTGGGCGGGTACGGTGAGCAGTTCTTC. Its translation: CASSLGGYGEQFF.

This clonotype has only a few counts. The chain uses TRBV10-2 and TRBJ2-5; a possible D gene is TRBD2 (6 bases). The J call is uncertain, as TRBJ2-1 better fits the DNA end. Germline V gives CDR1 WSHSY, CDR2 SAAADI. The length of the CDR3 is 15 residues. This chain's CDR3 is CASSSGTGLWNEQFF. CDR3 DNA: TGCGCCAGCAGTTCCGGGACTGGCCTGTGGAATGAGCAGTTCTTC.